The entry below gives a single T cell receptor beta chain sequence along with its context. This record belongs to a study of blood T cell repertoires in COVID-19. About the study: Samples of COVID-19 (acute and convalescent) were obtained from the United States, Italy and Spain. The cDNA or gDNA used as material had been derived from T cells, B-cell-depleted T cells, or PBMCs.

V shed 1 base and J shed 9 bases, with 13 bases lying between them. Germline CDR1 reads MNHEY; CDR2 reads SVGAGI. This CDR3 region has 14 residues. Under the authors' procedure: It was from reference gene primer amplification that nucleated cell counts were estimated. The method was immunoSEQ multiplex PCR; TCRdb's version includes in-frame clones alone and lacks a portion of them. D and trimming come from the DNA, and the V and J calls and clone size come from that table. This sample has roughly 140,000 clones, with roughly 72% found just once. Sample: peripheral blood. V usage is TRBV6-5 and J usage is TRBJ1-5; weak D call: TRBD1 (5 bases). The sequence derives from a woman older than 75 with acute or convalescent COVID-19. The CDR3 loop reads CASSYFAWGGPQHF. CDR3 in DNA: TGTGCCAGCAGTTACTTCGCCTGGGGGGGGCCCCAGCATTTT.